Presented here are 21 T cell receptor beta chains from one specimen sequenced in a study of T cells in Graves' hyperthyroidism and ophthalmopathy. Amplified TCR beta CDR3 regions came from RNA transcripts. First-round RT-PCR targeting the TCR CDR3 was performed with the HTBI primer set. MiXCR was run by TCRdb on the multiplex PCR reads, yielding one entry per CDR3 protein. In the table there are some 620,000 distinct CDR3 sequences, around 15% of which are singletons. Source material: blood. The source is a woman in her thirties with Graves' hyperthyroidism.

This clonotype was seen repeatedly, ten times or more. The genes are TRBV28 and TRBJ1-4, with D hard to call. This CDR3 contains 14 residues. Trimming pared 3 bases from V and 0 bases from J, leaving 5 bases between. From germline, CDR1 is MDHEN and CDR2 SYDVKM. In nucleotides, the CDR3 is TGTGCCAGCAGTTTTAGTGCAACTAATGAAAAACTGTTTTTT. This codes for CASSFSATNEKLFF. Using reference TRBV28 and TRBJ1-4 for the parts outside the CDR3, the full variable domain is DVKVTQSSRYLVKRTGEKVFLECVQDMDHENMFWYRQDPGLGLRLIYFSYDVKMKEKGDIPEGYSVSREKKERFSLILESASTNQTSMYLCASSFSATNEKLFFGSGTQLSVL.

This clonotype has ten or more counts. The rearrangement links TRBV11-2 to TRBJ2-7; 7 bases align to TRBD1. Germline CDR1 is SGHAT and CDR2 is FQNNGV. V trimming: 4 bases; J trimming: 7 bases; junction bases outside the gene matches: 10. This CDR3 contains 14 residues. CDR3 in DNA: TGTGCCAGCAGCTCCGGGACAGTGCTCCGGGAGCAGTACTTC. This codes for CASSSGTVLREQYF.

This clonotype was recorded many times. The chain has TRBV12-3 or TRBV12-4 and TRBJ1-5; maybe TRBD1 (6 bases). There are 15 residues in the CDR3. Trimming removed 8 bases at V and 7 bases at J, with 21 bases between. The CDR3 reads CASGNSRGPWQPQHF. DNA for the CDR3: TGTGCCAGCGGAAACTCCAGGGGCCCGTGGCAGCCCCAGCATTTT.

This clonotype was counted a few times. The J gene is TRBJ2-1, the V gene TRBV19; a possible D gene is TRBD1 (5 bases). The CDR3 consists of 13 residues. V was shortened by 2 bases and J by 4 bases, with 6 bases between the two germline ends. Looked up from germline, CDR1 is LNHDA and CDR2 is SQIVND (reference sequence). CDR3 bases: TGTGCCAGTAGTATATCAGGGTACAATGAGCAGTTCTTC. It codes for CASSISGYNEQFF.

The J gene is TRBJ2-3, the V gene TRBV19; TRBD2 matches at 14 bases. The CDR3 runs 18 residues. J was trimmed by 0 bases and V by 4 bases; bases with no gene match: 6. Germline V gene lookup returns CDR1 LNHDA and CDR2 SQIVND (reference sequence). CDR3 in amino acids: CASSTGLAGGLSTDTQYF. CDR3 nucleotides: TGTGCCAGTAGTACTGGACTAGCGGGAGGACTTAGCACAGATACGCAGTATTTT.

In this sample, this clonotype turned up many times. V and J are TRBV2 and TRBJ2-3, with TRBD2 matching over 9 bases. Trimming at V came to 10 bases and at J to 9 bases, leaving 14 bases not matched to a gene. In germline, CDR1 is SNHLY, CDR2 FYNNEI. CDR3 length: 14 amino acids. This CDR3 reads CAIERGLASQTQYF. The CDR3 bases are TGTGCCATTGAACGAGGACTAGCGAGCCAAACGCAGTATTTT.

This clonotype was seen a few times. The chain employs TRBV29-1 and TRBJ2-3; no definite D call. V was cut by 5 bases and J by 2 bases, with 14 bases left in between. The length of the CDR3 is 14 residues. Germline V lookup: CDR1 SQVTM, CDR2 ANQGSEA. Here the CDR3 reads CSVRATGPTDTQYF. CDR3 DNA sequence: TGCAGCGTTCGAGCCACGGGCCCCACAGATACGCAGTATTTT.

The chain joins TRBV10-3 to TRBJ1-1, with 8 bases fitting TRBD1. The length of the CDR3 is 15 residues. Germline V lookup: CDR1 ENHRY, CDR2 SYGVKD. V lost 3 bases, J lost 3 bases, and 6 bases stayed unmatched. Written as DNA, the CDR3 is TGTGCCATCAGTGACTCAGGGGGCCGGTACACTGAAGCTTTCTTT. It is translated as CAISDSGGRYTEAFF.

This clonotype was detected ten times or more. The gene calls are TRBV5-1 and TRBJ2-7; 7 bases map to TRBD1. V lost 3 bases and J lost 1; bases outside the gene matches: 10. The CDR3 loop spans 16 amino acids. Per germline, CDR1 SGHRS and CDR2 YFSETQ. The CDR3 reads CASSSATGTGSYEQYF. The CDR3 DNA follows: TGCGCCAGCAGCTCGGCGACAGGGACGGGGTCCTACGAGCAGTACTTC.

CDR3 coding DNA: TGCGCCAGCAGCCAAGAGCCTGGGACACCGGCCGGGGAGCTGTTTTTT. It codes for CASSQEPGTPAGELFF. The chain couples TRBV4-1 to TRBJ2-2; TRBD1 might be the D (6 bases). Germline V gene lookup returns CDR1 MGHRA and CDR2 YSYEKL. This CDR3 comprises 16 residues. V was cut by 0 bases and J by 6 bases, with 14 bases left in between.

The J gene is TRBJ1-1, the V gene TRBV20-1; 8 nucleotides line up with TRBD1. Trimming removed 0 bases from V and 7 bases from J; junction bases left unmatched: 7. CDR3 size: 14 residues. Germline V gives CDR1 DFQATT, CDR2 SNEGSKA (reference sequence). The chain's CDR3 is CSARDGQGLDEAFF. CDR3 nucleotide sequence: TGCAGTGCTAGAGACGGACAGGGCTTGGATGAAGCTTTCTTT.

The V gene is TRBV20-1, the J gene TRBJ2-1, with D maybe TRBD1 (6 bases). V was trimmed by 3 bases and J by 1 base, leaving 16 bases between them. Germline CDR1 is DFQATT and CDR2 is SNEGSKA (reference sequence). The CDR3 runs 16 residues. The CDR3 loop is CSARPQGPRSYNEQFF. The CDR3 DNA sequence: TGCAGTGCTAGGCCCCAGGGGCCCAGATCCTACAATGAGCAGTTCTTC.

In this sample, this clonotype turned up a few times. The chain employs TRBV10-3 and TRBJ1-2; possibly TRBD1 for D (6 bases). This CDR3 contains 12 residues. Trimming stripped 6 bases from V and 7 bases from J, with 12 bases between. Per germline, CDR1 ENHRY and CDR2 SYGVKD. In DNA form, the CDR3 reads TGTGCCATCAGGAGGGGGGACGGTGGCTACACCTTC. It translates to CAIRRGDGGYTF.

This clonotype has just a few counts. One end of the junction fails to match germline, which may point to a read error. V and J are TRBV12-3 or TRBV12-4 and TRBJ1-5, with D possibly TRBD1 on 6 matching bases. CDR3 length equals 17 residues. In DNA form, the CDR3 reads TGTGTCAGCAGTTTAACCGGGGGCGTGAGAGGGAATCAGCCCCAGCATTTT. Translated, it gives CVSSLTGGVRGNQPQHF.

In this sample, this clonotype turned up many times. The CDR3 DNA reads as TGTGCCAGCAGCTTAGGAGATACAGCGGGAACGGCCTCTGAGCAGTTCTTC. Its protein product is CASSLGDTAGTASEQFF. The chain has TRBV13 and TRBJ2-1; 7 bases are shared with TRBD2. With 0 bases clipped from V and 9 bases from J, the junction kept 14 bases outside the gene matches. Germline assignment: CDR1 PRHDT and CDR2 FYEKMQ (reference sequence). The CDR3 length is 17 residues. Together with reference TRBV13 and TRBJ2-1, the CDR3 gives the full variable domain: AAGVIQSPRHLIKEKRETATLKCYPIPRHDTVYWYQQGPGQDPQFLISFYEKMQSDKGSIPDRFSAQQFSDYHSELNMSSLELGDSALYFCASSLGDTAGTASEQFFGPGTRLTVL.

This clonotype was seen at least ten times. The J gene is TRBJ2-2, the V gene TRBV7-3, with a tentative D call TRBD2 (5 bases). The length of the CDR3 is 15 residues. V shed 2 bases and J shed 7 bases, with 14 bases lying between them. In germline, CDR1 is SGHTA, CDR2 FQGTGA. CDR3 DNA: TGTGCCAGCAGCTTACGTGGGAGTTTCGGCGGGGAGCTGTTTTTT. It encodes CASSLRGSFGGELFF.

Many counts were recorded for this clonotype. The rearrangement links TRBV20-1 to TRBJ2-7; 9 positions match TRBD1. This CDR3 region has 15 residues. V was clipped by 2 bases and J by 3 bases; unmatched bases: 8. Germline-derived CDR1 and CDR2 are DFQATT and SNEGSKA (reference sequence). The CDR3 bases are TGCAGTGCTAGACCGCGACAGGGGGGGATCTACGAGCAGTACTTC. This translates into CSARPRQGGIYEQYF.

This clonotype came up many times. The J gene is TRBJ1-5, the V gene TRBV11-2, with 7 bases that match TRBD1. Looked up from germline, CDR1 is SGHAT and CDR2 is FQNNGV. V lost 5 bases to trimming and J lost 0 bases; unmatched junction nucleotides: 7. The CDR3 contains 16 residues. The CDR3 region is CASSPEGQLSNQPQHF. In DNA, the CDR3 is TGTGCCAGCAGCCCAGAGGGACAGCTTAGCAATCAGCCCCAGCATTTT.

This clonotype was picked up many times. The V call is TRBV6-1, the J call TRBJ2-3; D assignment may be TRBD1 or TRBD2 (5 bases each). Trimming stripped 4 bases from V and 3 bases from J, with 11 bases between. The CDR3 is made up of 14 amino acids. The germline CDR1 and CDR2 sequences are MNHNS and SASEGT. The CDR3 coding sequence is TGTGCCAGCAGTGGGGAGTGGGGGACAGATACGCAGTATTTT. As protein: CASSGEWGTDTQYF.

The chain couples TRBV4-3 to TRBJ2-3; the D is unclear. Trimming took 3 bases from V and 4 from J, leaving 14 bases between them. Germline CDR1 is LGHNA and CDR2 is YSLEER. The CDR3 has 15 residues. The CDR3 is CASSQGLSVADTQYF. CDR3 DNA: TGCGCCAGCAGCCAGGGTCTCTCGGTCGCAGATACGCAGTATTTT.

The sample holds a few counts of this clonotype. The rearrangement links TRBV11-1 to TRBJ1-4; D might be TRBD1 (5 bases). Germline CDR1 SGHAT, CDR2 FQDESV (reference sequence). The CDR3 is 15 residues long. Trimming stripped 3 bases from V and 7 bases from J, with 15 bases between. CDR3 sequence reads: CASSLGDGVGEKLFF. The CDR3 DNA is TGTGCCAGCAGCTTGGGGGACGGCGTTGGTGAAAAACTGTTTTTT. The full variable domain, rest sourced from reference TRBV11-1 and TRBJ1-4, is EAEVAQSPRYKITEKSQAVAFWCDPISGHATLYWYRQILGQGPELLVQFQDESVVDDSQLPKDRFSAERLKGVDSTLKIQPAELGDSAMYLCASSLGDGVGEKLFFGSGTQLSVL.